This T cell receptor beta chain was identified during a study of a mutant IDH1 vaccine in newly diagnosed glioma. Study in general: The initiation of vaccination occurred 4-6 weeks after radiotherapy alone, or with temozolomide cycles. Patients had received radiotherapy, temozolomide, or both previously, most receiving both.

Time point specified: week 5, during vaccination. Vaccination used 300 ug of mutant IDH1 20-mer peptide per dose, with topical imiquimod. As concerns this clone: Its antigen is unidentified.

CDR1 SEHNR and CDR2 FQNEAQ come from the germline V gene (reference sequence). The CDR3 has 15 residues. V lost 5 bases, J lost 7 bases, and 13 bases stayed unmatched. Clones were read by immunoSEQ multiplex PCR, and TCRdb kept only the in-frame ones, dropping some. This table has some 38,000 clones, approximately 80% appearing once. Study-level points and caveats: Pseudoprogression appeared unlinked to shifts in leading peripheral T cell clonotypes. Among patients, around 93% showed immune responses induced by the vaccine.

The chain is built from TRBV7-9 and TRBJ2-5, with TRBD2 identical over 7 bases. The receptor was isolated from a man aged 35 to 55 with glioma. This material consisted of PBMCs, taken from a glioma patient whose treatment included an IDH1 peptide vaccine. This CDR3 reads CASSPLTSRGGTQYF. For the CDR3, the DNA is TGTGCCAGCAGCCCCCTGACTAGCCGAGGCGGGACCCAGTACTTC.